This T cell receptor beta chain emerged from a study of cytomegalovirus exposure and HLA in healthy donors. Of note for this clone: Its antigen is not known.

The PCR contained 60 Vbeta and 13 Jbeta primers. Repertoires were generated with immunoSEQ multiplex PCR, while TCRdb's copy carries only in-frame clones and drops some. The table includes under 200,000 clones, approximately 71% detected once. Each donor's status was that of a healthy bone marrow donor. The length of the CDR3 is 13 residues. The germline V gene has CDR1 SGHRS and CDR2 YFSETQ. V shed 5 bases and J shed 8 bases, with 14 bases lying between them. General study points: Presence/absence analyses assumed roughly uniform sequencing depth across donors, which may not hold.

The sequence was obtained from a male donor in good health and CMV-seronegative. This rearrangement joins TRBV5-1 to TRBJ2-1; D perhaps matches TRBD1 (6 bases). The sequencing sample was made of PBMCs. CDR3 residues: CASSLQPGDEQFF. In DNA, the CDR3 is TGCGCCAGCAGTTTGCAGCCAGGGGATGAGCAGTTCTTC.